These T cell receptor beta chains were read from a single sample in a study of T cell responses to AZD1222 COVID-19 vaccine. Clones were read by immunoSEQ multiplex PCR, and TCRdb kept only the in-frame ones, dropping some. The table has about 120,000 clones, approximately 85% seen once. The sample here was peripheral blood, taken on day 0 of AZD1222 vaccination. These receptors all stem from an adult in good health. Each CDR3 is given without its conserved first and last residue.

v_gene: TRBV27
j_gene: TRBJ2-3
CDR3aa: ASSLPPGQGADTQY

v_gene: TRBV7-2
j_gene: TRBJ2-4
CDR3aa: ASSRATSGSWNIQY

v_gene: TRBV6-5
j_gene: TRBJ1-5
CDR3aa: ASSWGTGDQPQH

v_gene: TRBV3-1/TRBV3-2
j_gene: TRBJ1-5
CDR3aa: ASSQGDRGLNQPQH

v_gene: TRBV6-5
j_gene: TRBJ1-6
CDR3aa: ASRPGTGGISPLH

v_gene: TRBV24-1
j_gene: TRBJ1-2
CDR3aa: ATSDRQGESGYYGYT

v_gene: TRBV10-3
j_gene: TRBJ1-1
CDR3aa: AITTTEGDTEAF

v_gene: TRBV28
j_gene: TRBJ1-1
CDR3aa: ASRSKKAF

v_gene: TRBV30
j_gene: TRBJ1-1
CDR3aa: AWSWMSAEAF

v_gene: TRBV10-3
j_gene: TRBJ2-6
CDR3aa: AISGLRVLPGANVLT

v_gene: TRBV18
j_gene: TRBJ1-1
CDR3aa: ASSPYQSGDTEAF

v_gene: TRBV19
j_gene: TRBJ1-6
CDR3aa: ASAVTTRSSYNSPLH

v_gene: TRBV2
j_gene: TRBJ1-2
CDR3aa: ASSRGGYGYT

v_gene: TRBV28
j_gene: TRBJ1-1
CDR3aa: ATRIGYTEAF

v_gene: TRBV5-1
j_gene: TRBJ2-3
CDR3aa: ASSSGAITDTQY

v_gene: TRBV11-3
j_gene: TRBJ1-1
CDR3aa: ASSLTGRNTEAF

v_gene: TRBV18
j_gene: TRBJ1-4
CDR3aa: ASSPNRDSNEKLF

v_gene: TRBV30
j_gene: TRBJ1-1
CDR3aa: AWRLTGTGNTEAF

v_gene: TRBV6-5
j_gene: TRBJ2-2
CDR3aa: ASRVDRTNTGELF

v_gene: TRBV6-2/TRBV6-3
j_gene: TRBJ1-5
CDR3aa: ASSYSDLEPQH

v_gene: TRBV3-1/TRBV3-2
j_gene: TRBJ1-5
CDR3aa: ASSEQSDRGLSGNQPQH

v_gene: TRBV5-1
j_gene: TRBJ2-5
CDR3aa: ASSQRTDQETQY

v_gene: TRBV28
j_gene: TRBJ1-4
CDR3aa: ASRARGSNEKLF

v_gene: TRBV5-6
j_gene: TRBJ1-1
CDR3aa: ASSPDRGRAF

v_gene: TRBV5-6
j_gene: TRBJ1-1
CDR3aa: ASSLQNTEAF

v_gene: TRBV13
j_gene: TRBJ2-1
CDR3aa: ASSLRLAGVSEQF

v_gene: TRBV24-1
j_gene: TRBJ2-5
CDR3aa: ATSEGAQETQY

v_gene: TRBV24-1
j_gene: TRBJ2-2
CDR3aa: ATSDLRGPNTGELF

v_gene: TRBV10-3
j_gene: TRBJ2-1
CDR3aa: AIRTPGQGPYNEQF

v_gene: TRBV11-2
j_gene: TRBJ2-7
CDR3aa: ASSPRGGGSDTYEQY

v_gene: TRBV11-3
j_gene: TRBJ2-1
CDR3aa: ASSREWGVRSYNEQF

v_gene: TRBV7-2
j_gene: TRBJ2-3
CDR3aa: ASIRGLSTDTQY

v_gene: TRBV12-3/TRBV12-4
j_gene: TRBJ1-4
CDR3aa: ASSLREKLF

v_gene: TRBV28
j_gene: TRBJ1-5
CDR3aa: ASSLSGTVNQPQH

v_gene: TRBV28
j_gene: TRBJ2-5
CDR3aa: ATYPLAGEETQY

v_gene: TRBV9
j_gene: TRBJ2-1
CDR3aa: ASSPRQAVSSYNEQF

v_gene: TRBV29-1
j_gene: TRBJ1-1
CDR3aa: SVISQGMNTEAF

v_gene: TRBV7-2
j_gene: TRBJ1-1
CDR3aa: ASSFRTVNTEAF

v_gene: TRBV30
j_gene: TRBJ1-5
CDR3aa: AWSVPPVRDRFNQPQH

v_gene: TRBV7-2
j_gene: TRBJ1-4
CDR3aa: ASSLGDIENEKLF

v_gene: TRBV6-2/TRBV6-3
j_gene: TRBJ2-3
CDR3aa: ASSPGGKGTDTQY

v_gene: TRBV28
j_gene: TRBJ1-3
CDR3aa: ASSPSNGNTIY

v_gene: TRBV11-2
j_gene: TRBJ1-3
CDR3aa: ASSLVSPGSGNTIY

v_gene: TRBV11-3
j_gene: TRBJ2-2
CDR3aa: ASSLDYGGIFTGELF

v_gene: TRBV28
j_gene: TRBJ1-1
CDR3aa: ASSSGMNTEAF

v_gene: TRBV6-4
j_gene: TRBJ1-2
CDR3aa: ASSDRSYGYT

v_gene: TRBV7-2
j_gene: TRBJ2-5
CDR3aa: ASSSPQGEETQY

v_gene: TRBV11-1
j_gene: TRBJ2-5
CDR3aa: ASSHRRGPETQY

v_gene: TRBV5-1
j_gene: TRBJ2-1
CDR3aa: ASSVYNEQF

v_gene: TRBV11-3
j_gene: TRBJ2-2
CDR3aa: ASSLHPGELF

v_gene: TRBV7-2
j_gene: TRBJ2-7
CDR3aa: ASSVMGSSYEQY

v_gene: TRBV3-1/TRBV3-2
j_gene: TRBJ1-5
CDR3aa: ASSQVTGPGQPQH

v_gene: TRBV10-1
j_gene: TRBJ1-2
CDR3aa: ASSVLTGSLLYGYT